This T cell receptor (beta chain) was found in a study of identical twins. CDR3 length equals 14 residues. CDR1 is SGHRS and CDR2 is YFSETQ in the germline V gene. J lost 4 bases, V lost 3 bases, and 5 bases had no gene match. From the 5' RACE reads, TCRdb called clonotypes with MiXCR, one entry per CDR3 protein. The sample contains about 570,000 distinct CDR3 sequences, 9% to 10% of which appear only once. Study results and limitations: Some out-of-frame alpha sequences were shared by twins, and these showed excess low generation probability.

This clonotype has at least ten counts. Its antigen remains unknown. Every sampled donor was Caucasian and healthy. The data also belong to a second study, concerning yellow fever vaccine responses in identical twins.

The clonotype comes from a woman under 30 in good health. The sequenced material came from PBMCs. The J gene is TRBJ2-7, the V gene TRBV5-1; TRBD1 aligns across 9 bases. CDR3 coding DNA: TGCGCCAGCAGCTCAAGACAGGGGGAATACGAGCAGTACTTC. Its translation: CASSSRQGEYEQYF. Based on the CDR3 plus reference TRBV5-1 and TRBJ2-7, the full variable domain is KAGVTQTPRYLIKTRGQQVTLSCSPISGHRSVSWYQQTPGQGLQFLFEYFSETQRNKGNFPGRFSGRQFSNSRSEMNVSTLELGDSALYLCASSSRQGEYEQYFGPGTRLTVT.